The source of this T cell receptor (beta chain) is a study of cytomegalovirus exposure and HLA in healthy donors (dated by TCRdb to the late 2010s). Regarding the research as a whole: In an earlier analysis of 550 to 750 of the donors, roughly 300 Gb of sequence data and 90 million to 120 million unique TCR beta sequences from 150 million to 200 million T cells were reported. About 320 gigabases of sequencing data and approximately 85 million unique TCR sequences were included in an early release covering around 600 HLA-typed donors. Among the roughly 400 genotyped donors, about 83% belonged to the genetic ancestry cluster associated with self-reported Caucasian donors. The study aimed to test whether signatures of past pathogen exposure could be identified by cataloging public T cell receptors. Using immunosequencing, the study profiled T cell repertoires from 500 to 800 subjects and related those repertoires to cytomegalovirus serostatus. A separate validation cohort of more than 100 different subjects was used in addition to the roughly 720-subject first cohort. High-throughput TCR immunosequencing, statistical association of individual TCRs with disease status, and machine learning were combined to predict cytomegalovirus infection status. To study patterns of TCR occurrence, a later analysis re-analyzed previously published TCR beta repertoires from 700 or so donors and added high-resolution HLA genotyping. In the later analysis, no new phenotypic data were used to find candidate immune exposures; instead, reliance was placed on TCR beta sequences and their occurrence across donors. An earlier analysis of around 640 of the donors used high-throughput TCR beta sequencing to judge whether each TCR beta V gene segment behaved as functional or pseudogenic. Donor age, sex, ethnicity and CMV serostatus were compiled together with the repertoire data. In a later genetic analysis, genome-wide SNP genotypes for about 55% of the roughly 670 donors were used, and that subset was treated as a discovery cohort. Every repertoire in the discovery cohort had been generated on one and the same sequencing platform. HLA typing included class I and class II loci at four-digit resolution. The number of typed donors differed by locus: 629-630 for A, B, C, DRB1 and DQB1; approximately 530 for DQA1; 600 to 610 for DPA1; and roughly 470 for DPB1. Because of strong linkage in the cohort, a handful of DR-DQ haplotypes were treated as single units for association and clustering. Among 350 to 400 genotyped donors of the cohort, an average of around 240,000 unique TCR beta nucleotide sequences were sequenced per donor, around 18% of them non-productive. What the study reported, not specific to this receptor: Across donors, most TCR sequences were observed very rarely, whereas some public TCRs were present in many individuals. Because some donors lacked HLA typing at each locus, the association tests relied only on the typed subset. In a later genetic analysis, fewer N-insertions in productive TCRs were reported among donors in an Asian-associated ancestry cluster than the approximately 670-donor mean. The classifier was reported to diagnose cytomegalovirus status with high specificity and sensitivity in both the original cohort and the validation cohort. Linkage disequilibrium might explain the correlated functional status among segregating V segments, but an unknown experimental factor could not be ruled out. In a later analysis, HLA-associated TCR beta chains were found to be more clonally expanded and to have lower generation probabilities than equally common non-associated chains. Immune exposure information for the cohort was limited to CMV serostatus. The authors suggested that the approach could potentially be extended to other disease states and immunological phenotypes. A group of highly shared sequence variants was considered likely to be a technical artifact of the sequencing pipeline. According to a later analysis, TCR association rates differed among HLA loci, with DRB1 alleles showing the most associated TCRs and HLA-C alleles showing the fewest. About 17 rarely observed V segments, including chromosome 9 orphons, were excluded from the earlier analysis of several hundred of the donors because counts were too low. Three of the identified cytomegalovirus-associated TCR beta chains were confirmed in vitro to be specific for cytomegalovirus antigens. A total of 150 to 200 TCR beta chains were listed by the study as associated with cytomegalovirus. A later analysis reported that several top co-occurrence clusters appeared linked to parvovirus B19, influenza, CMV and Epstein-Barr virus. In a later analysis, 16,951 TCR beta sequences were associated with specific HLA alleles at a false discovery rate of 0.05. According to a later analysis, most CMV-associated TCR beta chains appeared to be HLA-restricted, and the HLA associations seemed to be driven largely by CMV exposure. Strong co-occurrence of HLA alleles, especially DR and DQ, made assigning TCR associations to individual alleles difficult. A later genetic analysis associated a missense DCLRE1C variant with V-gene and J-gene trimming of TCR beta chains, and an independent cohort replicated the association. In an earlier analysis of 587 of the donors, most TCR beta V segments were observed in productive rearrangements about 87% or about 30% of the time, broadly matching IMGT annotations. Presence/absence analyses assumed roughly uniform sequencing depth across donors, an assumption that may not hold. Because the 87-base-pair reads could not distinguish some IMGT-functional V segments, including TRBV6-2 and TRBV6-3, those segments were excluded. In this cohort, only TCR beta chains were sequenced, and detectable features were limited by the absence of alpha or paired-chain data. A further reported finding was that TCR beta sequences accurately predicted the HLA-A and HLA-B alleles for most subjects in the first cohort.

The cohort consisted of some 730 healthy bone marrow donors. At the time of sampling, all cohort members were nominally healthy, though unrecorded immune exposures were likely present. The donor was CMV seronegative and belonged to the group of 380 or so seronegative cohort members. Every donor gave a peripheral blood sample, and the peripheral blood mononuclear cells from that sample were used for TCR beta sequencing. The Qiagen DNeasy Blood Extraction Kit was used to extract genomic DNA from the blood cell samples. The CDR3 holds 12 amino acids from the cysteine to the phenylalanine. The sequence is cut down to CDR3 DNA, 36 bases in frame from base 1. V loses 2 bases, J loses 3 bases, and the germline ends lie 8 bases apart. The germline V gene (reference sequence) sets CDR1 to GTSNPN and CDR2 to SVGIG. Of note for this clone: No cognate antigen has been identified for it.

The library was produced with the immunoSEQ multiplex PCR assay. For the multiplex PCR, a mixture combining 60 forward primers for TCR Vbeta segments and 13 reverse primers for TCR Jbeta segments was used. Amplification of the CDR3 region of rearranged TCR beta genes was performed with a multiplex PCR assay on genomic DNA. On the Illumina HiSeq System, the amplified TCR beta libraries were sequenced as 87-base-pair reads. The authors' analysis ran thus. A later analysis counted about 80 million unique TCR beta chains across the 550 to 800 repertoires, and 9.5 million to 11 million of these chains were shared by at least two donors. To remove PCR and sequencing errors, raw reads were error-corrected and collapsed into unique sequences using a nearest-neighbor algorithm that merged closely related sequences. To assign V, D and J gene segments, CDR3 sequences were aligned to IMGT reference sequences. For a sequence to be retained, a match of at least six nucleotides was required to both a V gene segment and a J gene segment. A rearrangement was called productive if the CDR3 had no stop codons and remained in frame with V and J, and every other rearrangement was called non-productive. Following IMGT convention, CDR3 was defined as the stretch from the second conserved V-encoded cysteine to the conserved J-encoded phenylalanine. The earlier analysis of approximately 500 of the donors excluded sequences that lacked an unambiguous match to a single V gene segment. In an earlier analysis of 587 of the donors, a V segment was called functional when productive rearrangements were above 56.7%, and segregating when the standard deviation between donors exceeded 5%. To diagnose cytomegalovirus status from the catalog of TCR beta chain sequences, a statistical classification framework was built. In a later analysis, TCR nucleotide sequences were compared against IMGT/GENE-DB human TR gene sequences so that V and J genes could be assigned. The TCRdist pipeline was used in a later analysis to assign CDR3 sequences and most-parsimonious VDJ recombination scenarios. In a later analysis, each TCR beta chain was defined by its CDR3 amino acid sequence together with its V-gene family, and reads lacking a unique V-gene family were excluded. To address suspected cross-contamination and a sequencing artifact, a later analysis removed 550 to 750 highly shared, low-generation-probability nucleotide sequences. In a later analysis, a clonal expansion index was calculated for each public chain from normalized within-repertoire ranks of inferred template counts. In a later analysis, generation probabilities were computed with a VDJ recombination model fitted to out-of-frame rearrangements, and the resulting probabilities were checked against IGoR. Hypergeometric tests were used in a later analysis to score TCR-TCR, TCR-HLA and TCR-CMV co-occurrence, with a repertoire-size bias correction applied to the TCR pairs. False discovery rates were estimated in a later analysis by permuting HLA or CMV assignments 20 times. A later analysis grouped co-occurring TCRs with DBSCAN, adding TCRdist sequence similarity when clustering within HLA-allele-positive subsets. Co-occurrence clustering excluded repertoires with fewer than 30,000 or more than 120,000 public chains, plus five with anomalous nucleotide sharing. What TCRdb holds here is the immuneACCESS table cut down to in-frame rearrangements. Part of the clones is not present; checked against another copy, under half of the missing clones reflect an unresolved V gene, and the others are unexplained. V, J and clone size are taken as reported in that table, and D and trimming were inferred from the DNA itself. The table kept for this sample lists approximately 150,000 clones. Around 1.5% of the sample rests with the top ten.

The sequence joins TRBV30 to TRBJ2-7; tentative D gene TRBD1, with 6 bases matching. This TCR was recovered from a woman aged 45-65 years in good health and CMV-seronegative. The sample consisted of PBMCs. For the CDR3, the sequence is CAWSPGVYEQYF. The nucleotides read TGTGCCTGGAGTCCAGGGGTCTACGAGCAGTACTTC. The reference TRBV30 and TRBJ2-7 proteins fill in what lies around the CDR3, so the full variable domain reads SQTIHQWPATLVQPVGSPLSLECTVEGTSNPNLYWYRQAAGRGLQLLFYSVGIGQISSEVPQNLSASRPQDRQFILSSKKLLLSDSGFYLCAWSPGVYEQYFGPGTRLTVT.